This T cell receptor (beta chain) originates from a study of blood T cell repertoires in COVID-19. On the study more broadly: Samples taken during acute and convalescent COVID-19 were collected in the United States, Italy and Spain. T cells, B-cell-depleted T cells, or PBMCs provided the cDNA or gDNA that served as material.

V was shortened by 0 bases and J by 5 bases, with 10 bases between the two germline ends. The CDR3 is made up of 14 amino acids. Germline lookup yields CDR1 LGHNA and CDR2 YNFKEQ. In the original processing: Quantification of nucleated cells was approximated via reference gene primer amplification. The data were produced by immunoSEQ multiplex PCR, yet TCRdb's version contains in-frame clones alone and is incomplete. V and J calls and clone size come straight from that table; D and trimming were deduced from the DNA. Among 65,000 to 85,000 clones listed, 80% to 90% were seen once. This receptor was obtained from a woman aged 55 to 70 with acute or convalescent COVID-19. The specimen was peripheral blood. The chain employs TRBV4-2 and TRBJ1-1; D perhaps matches TRBD1 (6 bases). DNA of the CDR3: TGTGCCAGCAGCCAAGAAAACAGGGCAACTGAAGCTTTCTTT. Its protein product is CASSQENRATEAFF.